Detailed here is one T cell receptor beta chain. The data were produced by immunoSEQ multiplex PCR, yet TCRdb's version contains in-frame clones alone and is incomplete. Of about 70,000 clones in the sample, more than 90% are singletons; the top ten hold around 0.37%. The data derive from a study of technical replicates of blood from four donors. The sequenced material came from T cells isolated from PBMCs. This TCR was sampled from a human donor in good health.

The CDR3 loop is CASSYSRDRASYEQYF. CDR3 DNA sequence: TGTGCCAGCAGTTACTCTCGCGACAGGGCTAGCTACGAGCAGTACTTC. The chain uses TRBV6-6 and TRBJ2-7; 7 nucleotides align to TRBD1. After removal of 0 bases from V and 3 bases from J, the junction contained 8 bases not matched to a gene. CDR3 size: 16 residues. Germline CDR1 MNHNY, CDR2 SVGAGI (reference sequence).